This record covers a single T cell receptor (beta chain). The data belong to a study of blood T cells in healthy people across ages. The V end was cut by 6 bases, the J end by 3 bases, with 9 bases between. In germline, CDR1 is MNHEY, CDR2 SVGAGI. This CDR3 has 12 amino acids. Donation came from healthy Caucasian individuals in Russia who were aged 6 to 90. A second PCR, run for about 6 to 11 cycles, used a sample-barcoded 5' primer plus a J-beta primer mix. Via MiXCR, TCRdb re-called the 5' RACE reads, giving one row per CDR3 protein. The sample shows roughly 930,000 distinct CDR3 sequences, roughly 43% of them seen only once.

Sequencing was done on a sample of blood. The receptor comes from a man aged 25-40 years in good health. The rearrangement joins TRBV6-5 to TRBJ2-7, with D possibly TRBD2 on 5 matching bases. In DNA form, the CDR3 reads TGTGCCAGCAGATACCGGGACTACGAGCAGTACTTC. Its protein product is CASRYRDYEQYF.